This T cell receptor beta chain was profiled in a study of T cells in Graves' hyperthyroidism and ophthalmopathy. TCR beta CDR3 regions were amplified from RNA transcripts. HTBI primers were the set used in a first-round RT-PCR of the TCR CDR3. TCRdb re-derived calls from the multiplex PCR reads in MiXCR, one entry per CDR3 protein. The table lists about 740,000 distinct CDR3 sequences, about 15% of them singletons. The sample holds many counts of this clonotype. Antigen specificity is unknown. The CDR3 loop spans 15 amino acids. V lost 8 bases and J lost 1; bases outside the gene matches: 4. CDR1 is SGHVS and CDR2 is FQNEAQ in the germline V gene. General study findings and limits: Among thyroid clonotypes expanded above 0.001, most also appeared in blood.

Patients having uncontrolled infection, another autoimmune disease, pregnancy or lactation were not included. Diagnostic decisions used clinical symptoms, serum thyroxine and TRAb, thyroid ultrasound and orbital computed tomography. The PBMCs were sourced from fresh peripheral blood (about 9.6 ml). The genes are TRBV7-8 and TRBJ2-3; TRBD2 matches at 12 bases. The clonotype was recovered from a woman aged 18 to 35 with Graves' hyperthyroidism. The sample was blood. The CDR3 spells CASRWTSGGTDTQYF. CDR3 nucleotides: TGTGCCAGCCGGTGGACTAGCGGGGGCACAGATACGCAGTATTTT.